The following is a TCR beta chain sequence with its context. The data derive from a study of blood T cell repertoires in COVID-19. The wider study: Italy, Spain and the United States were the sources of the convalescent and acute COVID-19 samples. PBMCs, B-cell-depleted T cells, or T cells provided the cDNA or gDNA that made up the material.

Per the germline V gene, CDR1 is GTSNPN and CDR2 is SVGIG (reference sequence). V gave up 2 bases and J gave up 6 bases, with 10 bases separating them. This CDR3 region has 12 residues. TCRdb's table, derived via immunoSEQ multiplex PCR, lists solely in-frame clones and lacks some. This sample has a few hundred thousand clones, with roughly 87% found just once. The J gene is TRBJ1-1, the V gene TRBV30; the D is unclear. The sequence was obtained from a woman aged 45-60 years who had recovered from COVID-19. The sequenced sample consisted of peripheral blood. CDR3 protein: CAWSFRRAEAFF. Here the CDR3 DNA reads TGTGCCTGGAGTTTCCGGCGGGCTGAAGCTTTCTTT.